The 32 T cell receptor beta chains reported below all come from one sample, sequenced in a study of CD8 T cells in Susac syndrome. Reverse transcription of roughly 0.5 to 1 ug RNA was carried out with random hexamers. TCRdb reprocessed the immunoSEQ multiplex PCR reads via MiXCR and lists one record per CDR3 protein. Among more than 150,000 distinct CDR3 sequences listed, around 96% were seen once. What was sequenced was CD8+ T cells from PBMCs. The receptors come from a human donor with multiple sclerosis.

The chain carries TRBV13 and TRBJ2-2, with 9 bases identical to TRBD2. The CDR3 length is 15 residues. Trimming cost V 5 bases and J 1 base; bases outside gene matches: 2. Germline CDR1 is PRHDT and CDR2 is FYEKMQ (reference sequence). Here the CDR3 reads CASSRLAENTGELFF. CDR3 bases: TGTGCCAGCAGCCGACTAGCGGAGAACACCGGGGAGCTGTTTTTT.

This clonotype was counted between two and nine times. The rearrangement links TRBV27 to TRBJ2-7; 9 bases align to TRBD1. V shed 7 bases, J shed 6 bases, and the junction held 4 bases outside the gene matches. CDR3 length: 12 residues. Germline CDR1 MNHEY, CDR2 SMNVEV (reference sequence). The CDR3 reads CASTDRGGEQYF. DNA for the CDR3: TGTGCCAGCACCGACAGGGGGGGCGAGCAGTACTTC.

This sequence joins TRBV5-8 and TRBJ2-1; D is perhaps TRBD2 (6 bases). CDR3 length equals 16 residues. Per the germline V gene, CDR1 is SGHTS and CDR2 is YDEGEE. Trimming cost V 5 bases and J 6 bases, with 21 bases left between them. The CDR3 DNA reads TGTGCCAGCAGTCTTGGACGAATACGGGGGTCCAATGAGCAGTTCTTC. Translated, it gives CASSLGRIRGSNEQFF.

This clonotype has only one observation. The CDR3 coding sequence is TGTGCCAGCTTGCAGCGGAGGGAAAACACTGAAGCTTTCTTT. As protein: CASLQRRENTEAFF. The V gene is TRBV27, the J gene TRBJ1-1; D is unresolved. The germline V and J ends were trimmed by 8 bases and 2 bases, with 15 bases remaining between them. The length of the CDR3 is 14 residues. The germline V gene encodes CDR1 MNHEY and CDR2 SMNVEV (reference sequence).

The V gene is TRBV9, the J gene TRBJ2-2; 11 nucleotides line up with TRBD1. The V gene end was trimmed by 4 bases and the J gene end by 1 base; junction bases not matched to a gene: 9. This CDR3 has 18 amino acids. Germline V CDR1 and CDR2: SGDLS, YYNGEE. The CDR3 here is CASSPAGTGGKNTGELFF. Written as DNA, the CDR3 is TGTGCCAGCAGCCCCGCGGGGACAGGGGGGAAGAACACCGGGGAGCTGTTTTTT. Full variable domain (rest looked up from reference TRBV9 and TRBJ2-2): DSGVTQTPKHLITATGQRVTLRCSPRSGDLSVYWYQQSLDQGLQFLIQYYNGEERAKGNILERFSAQQFPDLHSELNLSSLELGDSALYFCASSPAGTGGKNTGELFFGEGSRLTVL.

The chain has TRBV6-5 and TRBJ2-2; 9 positions match TRBD1. Germline CDR1 and CDR2: MNHEY and SVGAGI. V was clipped by 0 bases and J by 7 bases; unmatched bases: 3. This CDR3 is 15 amino acids long. The CDR3 region is CASSYSTGGGGELFF. The DNA for the CDR3 is TGTGCCAGCAGTTACTCGACAGGGGGTGGCGGGGAGCTGTTTTTT.

The rearrangement joins TRBV7-9 to TRBJ2-3; D possibly matches TRBD1 or TRBD2 (6 bases each). V was trimmed by 4 bases and J by 0 bases, leaving 14 bases between them. The germline gives CDR1 SEHNR, CDR2 FQNEAQ (reference sequence). The CDR3 sequence is 16 residues long. The CDR3 sequence is CASSSSLGGSTDTQYF. The CDR3, as DNA: TGTGCCAGCAGCTCCTCGTTGGGGGGCAGCACAGATACGCAGTATTTT.

This chain connects TRBV4-1 to TRBJ1-5; D is unclear. The germline V and J ends were trimmed by 1 base and 7 bases, with 14 bases remaining between them. Per the germline V gene, CDR1 is MGHRA and CDR2 is YSYEKL. CDR3 size: 15 residues. The DNA of the CDR3 is TGCGCCAGCAGCCAAGGTCTACAGACGGGACAGCCCCAGCATTTT. It encodes CASSQGLQTGQPQHF.

This rearrangement joins TRBV15 to TRBJ2-3; no firm D call. Trimming shortened V by 0 bases and J by 6 bases, and 7 bases separated the two germline ends. The length of the CDR3 is 13 residues. Germline loops: CDR1 LNHNV, CDR2 YYDKDF (reference sequence). The CDR3 spells CATSRDFEDTQYF. The CDR3 coding sequence is TGTGCCACCAGCAGAGATTTTGAGGATACGCAGTATTTT.

The chain joins TRBV27 to TRBJ1-2; weak D call: TRBD1 (6 bases). The V and J ends lost 5 bases and 8 bases respectively, with 15 bases between them. The CDR3 runs 13 residues. Looked up from germline, CDR1 is MNHEY and CDR2 is SMNVEV (reference sequence). CDR3 nucleotides: TGTGCCAGCAGTCCGGGGGGCAGGGCGGGCTACACCTTC. Its protein is CASSPGGRAGYTF.

This chain links TRBV27 with TRBJ2-3; D gene unclear. CDR1 and CDR2 from the germline V gene are MNHEY and SMNVEV (reference sequence). This CDR3 region has 14 residues. V was clipped by 5 bases and J by 2 bases, with 11 bases between them. DNA for the CDR3: TGTGCCAGCAGTGTAGATGGCCCCACAGATACGCAGTATTTT. Encoded protein: CASSVDGPTDTQYF.

This clonotype has only one observation. Sequence at one end of the junction differs from germline and may be a read error. This chain uses TRBV2 with TRBJ2-1; maybe TRBD2 (5 bases). The germline V gene has CDR1 SNHLY and CDR2 FYNNEI. CDR3 length: 8 residues. This chain's CDR3 is CASGELIF. DNA of the CDR3: TGTGCCAGCGGGGAGTTGATCTTC.

The chain couples TRBV27 to TRBJ1-1; maybe TRBD1 (5 bases). The length of the CDR3 is 15 residues. V was trimmed by 3 bases and J by 3 bases, leaving 14 bases between them. The V gene's germline CDR1 is MNHEY and CDR2 SMNVEV (reference sequence). CDR3 DNA sequence: TGTGCCAGCAGTTTTCTGGGACGAAGCCACACTGAAGCTTTCTTT. Amino acid sequence: CASSFLGRSHTEAFF.

V is TRBV6-4 and J is TRBJ2-2, with a possible D match to TRBD2 (7 bases). Deletions cut 3 bases from V and 1 base from J, with 9 bases between. The CDR3 covers 15 residues. The germline CDR1 and CDR2 sequences are MRHNA and SNTAGT. CDR3 sequence: CASSERGQNTGELFF. The CDR3 DNA reads as TGTGCCAGCAGTGAGCGGGGGCAGAACACCGGGGAGCTGTTTTTT.

The chain couples TRBV29-1 to TRBJ2-7, with D tentatively TRBD1 (6 bases). Germline V gene sequence: CDR1 SQVTM, CDR2 ANQGSEA. The CDR3 is 14 residues long. V lost 1 base and J lost 2, with 12 bases in between. DNA for the CDR3: TGCAGCGTTGAAGTGGGAAACAGGGCCTACGAGCAGTACTTC. This sequence encodes CSVEVGNRAYEQYF.

V gene TRBV7-9 combines with J gene TRBJ2-7, with unresolved D. This CDR3 has 11 residues. Germline V CDR1 and CDR2: SEHNR, FQNEAQ (reference sequence). The V end was cut by 2 bases, the J end by 7 bases, with 6 bases between. DNA of the CDR3: TGTGCCAGCAGCTTAATGAGGGAGCAGTACTTC. Its protein product is CASSLMREQYF.

The J gene is TRBJ2-7, the V gene TRBV3-1; D might be TRBD2 (7 bases). The CDR3 length is 15 residues. Trimming pared 1 base from V and 2 bases from J, leaving 12 bases between. The V gene's germline CDR1 is LGHDT and CDR2 YNNKEL (reference sequence). The DNA for the CDR3 is TGTGCCAGCAGCCAAGCGGGGGGCTCCGCCTACGAGCAGTACTTC. Amino acid sequence: CASSQAGGSAYEQYF.

The chain recombines TRBV13 with TRBJ1-2, with TRBD1 as a possible D gene (6 bases). The V and J ends lost 2 bases and 5 bases respectively, with 12 bases between them. CDR3 size: 14 residues. Germline-derived CDR1 and CDR2 are PRHDT and FYEKMQ (reference sequence). The CDR3 loop is CASSLQGTVYGYTF. The CDR3 DNA is TGTGCCAGCAGCTTACAGGGGACGGTATATGGCTACACCTTC.

The CDR3 loop is CASSLEGGDNEQFF. CDR3 nucleotides: TGTGCCAGCAGCTTGGAGGGAGGGGACAATGAGCAGTTCTTC. This chain uses TRBV5-6 with TRBJ2-1; TRBD2 matches 7 bases. J lost 5 bases, V lost 0 bases, and 2 bases had no gene match. CDR1 is SGHDT, CDR2 YYEEEE, per germline. This CDR3 is 14 amino acids long.

J is TRBJ2-7 and V is TRBV6-6; D is uncertain. Trimming took 2 bases from V and 0 from J, leaving 8 bases between them. Germline assignment: CDR1 MNHNY and CDR2 SVGAGI (reference sequence). This CDR3 comprises 14 residues. CDR3 nucleotide sequence: TGTGCCAGCAGTTACAGTGATCCCTCCTACGAGCAGTACTTC. Translation gives CASSYSDPSYEQYF.

V is TRBV5-4 and J is TRBJ2-1; 11 bases are shared with TRBD2. Germline-derived CDR1 and CDR2 are SGHNT and YYREEE (reference sequence). Losses at the gene ends were 8 bases for V and 5 bases for J; bases not matched to a gene: 9. CDR3 length: 15 residues. CDR3 protein: CASTLAGGPDNEQFF. DNA for the CDR3: TGTGCCAGTACCCTAGCGGGGGGTCCTGACAATGAGCAGTTCTTC. Full variable domain (outside the CDR3, taken from reference TRBV5-4 and TRBJ2-1): ETGVTQSPTHLIKTRGQQVTLRCSSQSGHNTVSWYQQALGQGPQFIFQYYREEENGRGNFPPRFSGLQFPNYSSELNVNALELDDSALYLCASTLAGGPDNEQFFGPGTRLTVL.

V usage is TRBV25-1 and J usage is TRBJ1-1; maybe TRBD1 (5 bases). V was shortened by 3 bases and J by 0 bases, with 14 bases between the two germline ends. The germline V gene has CDR1 MGHDK and CDR2 SYGVNS. CDR3 length equals 16 residues. DNA of the CDR3: TGTGCCAGCAGTGAGACCAACAGGATGATGAACACTGAAGCTTTCTTT. Its protein is CASSETNRMMNTEAFF.

This clonotype was found a few times. The CDR3 reads CASSLAGTDSPLHF. DNA of the CDR3: TGTGCCAGCAGCTTGGCCGGGACAGATTCACCCCTCCACTTT. The genes are TRBV7-2 and TRBJ1-6; 7 bases agree with TRBD1. The V gene's germline CDR1 is SGHTA and CDR2 FQGNSA. This CDR3 spans 14 amino acids. The J segment lost 8 bases and the V segment lost 3 bases, leaving 4 bases of the junction unmatched.

This clonotype is a singleton in its sample. The CDR3 bases are TGTGCCATTCGAAGAGGAATGCAAGAGACCCAGTACTTC. Protein product: CAIRRGMQETQYF. The J gene is TRBJ2-5, the V gene TRBV2; D gene uncertain. CDR3 length equals 13 residues. V lost 10 bases and J lost 2, with 14 bases in between. Germline CDR1 SNHLY, CDR2 FYNNEI.

The chain has TRBV24-1 and TRBJ2-3, with D perhaps TRBD1 or TRBD2 (5 bases each). This CDR3 is built from 13 residues. Germline V gene lookup returns CDR1 KGHDR and CDR2 SFDVKD. Trimming took 7 bases from V and 3 from J, leaving 10 bases between them. The CDR3 region is CATRGPPTDTQYF. Here the CDR3 DNA reads TGTGCCACCAGGGGACCCCCAACAGATACGCAGTATTTT.

The chain employs TRBV6-4 and TRBJ2-1; TRBD2 agrees at 8 bases. The germline gives CDR1 MRHNA, CDR2 SNTAGT. The ends lost 0 bases at V and 5 bases at J; junction bases unmatched: 6. The CDR3 contains 16 residues. CDR3 in DNA: TGTGCCAGCAGTGACTCGAGTAGCGGGGACAACAATGAGCAGTTCTTC. It codes for CASSDSSSGDNNEQFF.

The rearrangement joins TRBV5-6 to TRBJ2-7, with no clear D. In germline, CDR1 is SGHDT, CDR2 YYEEEE. The V and J ends lost 0 bases and 3 bases respectively, with 7 bases between them. This CDR3 region has 13 residues. In DNA form, the CDR3 reads TGTGCCAGCAGCTTGGGCACGTTCTACGAGCAGTACTTC. It codes for CASSLGTFYEQYF.

The chain links TRBV7-2 to TRBJ2-1; possibly TRBD2 for D (5 bases). The CDR3 loop spans 15 amino acids. V was clipped by 3 bases and J by 5 bases, with 14 bases between them. Germline assignment: CDR1 SGHTA and CDR2 FQGNSA. The DNA for the CDR3 is TGTGCCAGCAGCTTGGGCCTTGTCGGGAACAATGAGCAGTTCTTC. Protein product: CASSLGLVGNNEQFF.

The chain recombines TRBV29-1 with TRBJ2-1, with 11 bases aligning to TRBD2. V shed 7 bases and J 8 bases; nucleotides not matched to a gene: 7. The CDR3 totals 13 residues. CDR1 is SQVTM and CDR2 is ANQGSEA in the germline V gene. The CDR3 reads CSALAGGLDEQFF. The CDR3 nucleotides are TGCAGCGCTTTAGCGGGGGGGTTGGATGAGCAGTTCTTC.

The rearrangement uses TRBV7-9 and TRBJ2-1; no reliable D call. The V gene lost 5 bases and the J gene lost 9 bases, with 14 bases spanning the gap. Per germline, CDR1 SEHNR and CDR2 FQNEAQ (reference sequence). The CDR3 extends over 13 amino acids. This CDR3 is CASSPRLLGEQFF. The CDR3 DNA reads TGTGCCAGCAGCCCTCGACTTCTGGGTGAGCAGTTCTTC.

This clonotype came up a few times. V is TRBV9 and J is TRBJ2-1; D gene uncertain. Germline-derived CDR1 and CDR2 are SGDLS and YYNGEE. Trimming stripped 2 bases from V and 5 bases from J, with 5 bases between. The CDR3 runs to 12 residues. The CDR3 DNA reads TGTGCCAGCAGCGTTGCCGACAATGAGCAGTTCTTC. Encoded protein: CASSVADNEQFF.

The chain is built from TRBV4-1 and TRBJ2-7; possible D gene TRBD2, 5 bases. CDR3 length: 13 residues. The germline V gene encodes CDR1 MGHRA and CDR2 YSYEKL. The V gene lost 5 bases and the J gene lost 4 bases, with 12 bases spanning the gap. The CDR3 reads CASSFRGDYEQYF. DNA for the CDR3: TGCGCCAGCAGCTTCCGGGGAGATTACGAGCAGTACTTC.